The clone carrying this T cell receptor (beta chain) was detected a few times. The data derive from a study of T cells in Graves' hyperthyroidism and ophthalmopathy. The hyperthyroidism patients had all been newly diagnosed, and their disease duration was under 2 months. Their ages ranged from 18 to 65 years. Blood dates from first hyperthyroidism diagnosis, before any ophthalmopathy symptoms. The germline V gene encodes CDR1 MGHRA and CDR2 YSYEKL. V lost 7 bases and J 8 bases, leaving 17 bases between the germline ends. CDR3 length: 13 amino acids. Amplification yielded TCR beta CDR3 regions, with RNA transcripts as the source. TCR CDR3 regions were first amplified by RT-PCR with HTBI primers. TCRdb re-analysed the multiplex PCR reads in MiXCR, keeping a single row per CDR3 protein. The data hold some 370,000 distinct CDR3 sequences, with about a sixth observed a single time.

This sequence was found in a woman in her 30s with Graves' hyperthyroidism that later progressed to Graves' ophthalmopathy. The chain links TRBV4-1 to TRBJ1-2; tentatively, D is TRBD1 (5 bases). The material sequenced was blood. The CDR3 protein is CASTLGTPEGYTF. As DNA, the CDR3 is TGCGCCAGCACCCTCGGGACCCCTGAAGGCTACACCTTC.